Reported below is one T cell receptor beta chain. Relative to its sample, this clonotype is large (0.1 to 1%). Its antigen remains undetermined. Base qualities were left out, and no much larger clone turns up one base away. The germline V gene (reference sequence) provides CDR1 DFQATT and CDR2 SNEGSKA. The V end gives up 4 bases and the J end 6 bases, leaving 10 bases in the junction not matched to a gene. Spanning cysteine to phenylalanine, the CDR3 consists of 14 amino acids. Kept here is only the CDR3 DNA, which spans 42 bases and is read in frame from base 1. The instrument given in TCRdb is Illumina MiSeq. TCRdb reanalyzed the raw reads on its own, using fastp at Q25 for trimming and MiXCR for clone calling, and kept in-frame beta chains. Every CDR3 protein is listed once, alongside the most common genes and DNA of its rows. The sample has around 3,600 distinct CDR3 sequences on record, about 9.3% of them singletons. Of the sample, less than 7.5% falls within the top ten clones.

This record comes from a study. The TCR originated in a human donor with rheumatoid arthritis. The sample was CD4+ T cells from synovial fluid. The chain couples TRBV20-1 to TRBJ2-7; TRBD2 agrees with 9 junctional bases. The DNA sequence follows: TGCAGTGCTACTATTGGAGCGGGAGGACTCGAGCAGTACTTC. The encoded protein is CSATIGAGGLEQYF.